These 16 T cell receptor beta chains were sequenced from one sample in a study of blood T cell repertoires in COVID-19. Libraries were prepared by immunoSEQ multiplex PCR; TCRdb keeps only in-frame clonotypes and omits some of them. The profile shows just over 150,000 clones, 75% to 90% of them singletons. The sequencing sample was made of peripheral blood. The source is a woman aged 40-49 years with acute or convalescent COVID-19.

The gene calls are TRBV27 and TRBJ1-2; 7 bases are shared with TRBD1. From germline, CDR1 is MNHEY and CDR2 SMNVEV (reference sequence). V was pared by 7 bases and J by 8 bases, with 10 bases of the junction left unmatched. The CDR3 consists of 13 residues. The CDR3 bases are TGTGCCAGCAAGGGACTAGGGGGCGTCGGCTACACCTTC. Residues: CASKGLGGVGYTF.

The chain carries TRBV25-1 and TRBJ2-1, with a weak D call TRBD1 (5 bases). With 3 bases removed from V and 8 bases from J, the gap between germline ends came to 20 bases. Germline CDR1 MGHDK, CDR2 SYGVNS. The CDR3 has 16 amino acids. The CDR3 is CASSEPPAGMKDEQFF. Written as DNA, the CDR3 is TGTGCCAGCAGTGAGCCCCCGGCAGGGATGAAGGATGAGCAGTTCTTC.

This chain joins TRBV19 and TRBJ1-1; D remains ambiguous. The CDR3 has 13 amino acids. Germline CDR1 LNHDA, CDR2 SQIVND (reference sequence). V lost 1 base, J lost 6 bases, and 9 bases lay in between. The CDR3 DNA reads as TGTGCCAGTAGTATAGCCGTTCCCTCTGAAGCTTTCTTT. Its protein is CASSIAVPSEAFF. The full variable domain, with the rest looked up from reference TRBV19 and TRBJ1-1, is DGGITQSPKYLFRKEGQNVTLSCEQNLNHDAMYWYRQDPGQGLRLIYYSQIVNDFQKGDIAEGYSVSREKKESFPLTVTSAQKNPTAFYLCASSIAVPSEAFFGQGTRLTVV.

The chain has TRBV4-2 and TRBJ2-1; D possibly corresponds to TRBD2 (5 bases). The CDR3 runs 16 residues. The V gene lost 3 bases and the J gene lost 3 bases, with 15 bases spanning the gap. Germline V lookup: CDR1 LGHNA, CDR2 YNFKEQ. The CDR3 here is CASSHQAAVHYNEQFF. As DNA, the CDR3 is TGTGCCAGCAGCCACCAGGCAGCGGTCCACTACAATGAGCAGTTCTTC.

The chain carries TRBV7-6 and TRBJ1-2; no clear D gene. Germline V gene data show CDR1 as SGHVS and CDR2 as FNYEAQ. This CDR3 is 14 amino acids long. V lost 1 base to trimming and J lost 5 bases, with 11 bases between them. CDR3 sequence (DNA): TGTGCCAGCAGCTTAGATGGCTCGGGATATGGCTACACCTTC. Encoded protein: CASSLDGSGYGYTF. Full variable domain (rest looked up from reference TRBV7-6 and TRBJ1-2): GAGVSQSPRYKVTKRGQDVALRCDPISGHVSLYWYRQALGQGPEFLTYFNYEAQQDKSGLPNDRFSAERPEGSISTLTIQRTEQRDSAMYRCASSLDGSGYGYTFGSGTRLTVV.

Only one count was recorded for this clone. The V gene is TRBV29-1, the J gene TRBJ2-4, with D maybe TRBD1 (6 bases). The CDR3 runs 14 residues. Trimming stripped 7 bases from V and 2 bases from J, with 15 bases between. The germline V gene has CDR1 SQVTM and CDR2 ANQGSEA. In DNA, the CDR3 is TGCAGCGGGGGGAACAGGGATCCCAAAAACATTCAGTACTTC. Protein product: CSGGNRDPKNIQYF.

J is TRBJ1-1 and V is TRBV6-4; D ambiguous. Germline V gene sequence: CDR1 MRHNA, CDR2 SNTAGT. The V gene lost 7 bases and the J gene lost 0 bases, with 15 bases spanning the gap. The CDR3 runs to 15 residues. The CDR3 here is CASKVENSMNTEAFF. The CDR3 DNA is TGTGCCAGCAAAGTTGAGAATTCGATGAACACTGAAGCTTTCTTT.

This clone occurred once. The J gene is TRBJ2-3, the V gene TRBV10-1; 7 bases map to TRBD2. Germline V lookup: CDR1 WNHNN, CDR2 SYGVQD (reference sequence). The CDR3 consists of 16 residues. J gave up 3 bases and V 1 base, and 7 bases lay outside the gene matches. CDR3 sequence reads: CASSEFPAGLTDTQYF. The CDR3 DNA sequence: TGCGCCAGCAGTGAGTTTCCAGCGGGGTTGACAGATACGCAGTATTTT.

Here the CDR3 DNA reads TGTGCCAGCACCCGGGGGGCGAGCTCCTACGAGCAGTACTTC. Translated: CASTRGASSYEQYF. V gene TRBV2 combines with J gene TRBJ2-7; D might be TRBD2 (7 bases). The V end lost 7 bases, the J end lost 0 bases, and 13 bases lay between the germline ends. Germline V gene sequence: CDR1 SNHLY, CDR2 FYNNEI. The CDR3 spans 14 residues.

This chain joins TRBV19 and TRBJ2-1; 11 bases align to TRBD1. The CDR3 extends over 17 amino acids. V dropped 0 bases and J dropped 4; count of bases not matched to a gene: 5. Germline CDR1 LNHDA, CDR2 SQIVND (reference sequence). CDR3 sequence: CASSIDPGTGGYNEQFF. The CDR3 DNA sequence: TGTGCCAGTAGTATAGATCCTGGGACAGGGGGGTACAATGAGCAGTTCTTC. Variable domain in full (rest from reference TRBV19 and TRBJ2-1): DGGITQSPKYLFRKEGQNVTLSCEQNLNHDAMYWYRQDPGQGLRLIYYSQIVNDFQKGDIAEGYSVSREKKESFPLTVTSAQKNPTAFYLCASSIDPGTGGYNEQFFGPGTRLTVL.

The chain links TRBV24-1 to TRBJ1-2, with a weak D call TRBD1 (6 bases). The CDR3 sequence is 14 residues long. With 3 bases removed from V and 6 bases from J, the gap between germline ends came to 13 bases. CDR1 is KGHDR and CDR2 is SFDVKD in the germline V gene. As DNA, the CDR3 is TGTGCCACCAGTGATACCGGGACAATAGATGGCTACACCTTC. Amino acids: CATSDTGTIDGYTF.

The V and J genes are TRBV10-3 and TRBJ2-1, with TRBD2 matching over 7 bases. CDR3 length: 13 residues. The V gene end was trimmed by 5 bases and the J gene end by 9 bases; junction bases not matched to a gene: 7. CDR1 and CDR2 (germline): ENHRY, SYGVKD. The CDR3 here is CAISSTSYVEQFF. CDR3 nucleotides: TGTGCCATCAGTTCGACTAGCTACGTTGAGCAGTTCTTC.

V usage is TRBV30 and J usage is TRBJ1-5; D not resolved. The V end lost 0 bases, the J end lost 4 bases, and 7 bases lay between the germline ends. The CDR3 is 13 residues long. Germline-derived CDR1 and CDR2 are GTSNPN and SVGIG (reference sequence). The CDR3 DNA reads as TGTGCCTGGAGTGTAATGAGAAATCAGCCCCAGCATTTT. It translates to CAWSVMRNQPQHF.

The CDR3, as DNA: TGTGCCACCAGCAGTCCGACGACATCCACTTATGGCTACACCTTC. Protein sequence: CATSSPTTSTYGYTF. The rearrangement uses TRBV15 and TRBJ1-2; D is uncertain. Germline V gives CDR1 LNHNV, CDR2 YYDKDF (reference sequence). The CDR3 totals 15 residues. Trimming pared 3 bases from V and 5 bases from J, leaving 16 bases between.

The chain joins TRBV7-9 to TRBJ1-2; TRBD1 aligns across 7 bases. CDR1 and CDR2 (germline): SEHNR, FQNEAQ (reference sequence). The CDR3 has 14 residues. Trimming at V came to 5 bases and at J to 7 bases, leaving 10 bases not matched to a gene. CDR3 residues: CASSVPTGFSGYTF. In DNA, the CDR3 is TGTGCCAGCAGCGTTCCGACAGGGTTTTCTGGCTACACCTTC.

The J gene is TRBJ2-2, the V gene TRBV19, with TRBD2 matching over 7 bases. Trimming cost V 9 bases and J 6 bases; bases outside gene matches: 10. Germline V gene sequence: CDR1 LNHDA, CDR2 SQIVND (reference sequence). The CDR3 is 14 amino acids. The CDR3: CASYRGEGAGELFF. The CDR3, as DNA: TGTGCCAGCTATCGGGGGGAGGGCGCCGGGGAGCTGTTTTTT. The whole variable domain, remainder taken from reference TRBV19 and TRBJ2-2, is DGGITQSPKYLFRKEGQNVTLSCEQNLNHDAMYWYRQDPGQGLRLIYYSQIVNDFQKGDIAEGYSVSREKKESFPLTVTSAQKNPTAFYLCASYRGEGAGELFFGEGSRLTVL.